This TCR beta chain stems from a study of T-cell reconstitution after alpha-beta-depleted transplantation in children. This clonotype has at least ten counts. Unique molecular identifiers were used to barcode this TCRbeta library. One entry per CDR3 protein results from TCRdb running MiXCR on the PCR reads. Among about 240,000 distinct CDR3 sequences listed, about 11% were seen once. The ends were cut back, 4 bases at V and 3 bases at J, with 14 bases in the middle. CDR3 length: 14 amino acids. The germline CDR1 and CDR2 sequences are SGHRS and YFSETQ. The sequence was collected from a human donor who donated a stem cell graft to a child with acute lymphoblastic leukemia. V is TRBV5-1 and J is TRBJ2-7, with D perhaps matching TRBD1 (6 bases). The sample here was PBMCs from the stem cell graft donor, taken from the stem cell graft. The CDR3 nucleotides read TGCGCCAGCAGCGCGCCAGGGGTGCACTACGAGCAGTACTTC. This codes for CASSAPGVHYEQYF. Together with reference TRBV5-1 and TRBJ2-7, the CDR3 gives the full variable domain: KAGVTQTPRYLIKTRGQQVTLSCSPISGHRSVSWYQQTPGQGLQFLFEYFSETQRNKGNFPGRFSGRQFSNSRSEMNVSTLELGDSALYLCASSAPGVHYEQYFGPGTRLTVT.